Shown below are 9 T cell receptor beta chains from a single sample sequenced in a study of graft-versus-host responses after intestinal transplantation. No antigen is known for these receptors. The method was immunoSEQ multiplex PCR; TCRdb's version includes in-frame clones alone and lacks a portion of them. This sample has around 90,000 clones, with around 93% found just once. Sequencing used unstimulated CD8+ T cells sorted from spleen or lymph node cells, obtained before transplant. The receptors originated from a human donor who was the organ donor for an intestinal transplant.

This clone was seen only once. The junction departs from germline at one end; a sequencing error may be responsible. V is TRBV7-7 and J is TRBJ1-5, with 9 positions matching TRBD1. The CDR3 loop spans 15 amino acids. Germline CDR1 is SSHAT and CDR2 is FNYEAQ (reference sequence). CDR3 amino acids: CASSLGDRVSQPQHF. The CDR3 DNA reads TGTGCTAGCAGCTTAGGGGACAGGGTAAGTCAGCCCCAGCATTTT.

The chain joins TRBV28 to TRBJ2-7; TRBD1 might be the D (5 bases). Trimming removed 1 base from V and 2 bases from J, with 9 bases in between. CDR3 length equals 14 residues. CDR1 MDHEN and CDR2 SYDVKM come from the germline V gene. The CDR3 loop is CASSLSPGPYEQYF. CDR3 DNA: TGTGCCAGCAGTTTATCTCCAGGGCCCTACGAGCAGTACTTC. The full variable domain, its missing parts supplied by reference TRBV28 and TRBJ2-7, is DVKVTQSSRYLVKRTGEKVFLECVQDMDHENMFWYRQDPGLGLRLIYFSYDVKMKEKGDIPEGYSVSREKKERFSLILESASTNQTSMYLCASSLSPGPYEQYFGPGTRLTVT.

V usage is TRBV28 and J usage is TRBJ2-2; a possible D gene is TRBD1 (6 bases). Germline V gives CDR1 MDHEN, CDR2 SYDVKM. The CDR3 covers 18 residues. V lost 6 bases and J lost 3, with 23 bases in between. DNA of the CDR3: TGTGCCAGCAGGGGACAACCCAACGGGAACGGATACACCGGGGAGCTGTTTTTT. Translated, it gives CASRGQPNGNGYTGELFF. Looking up the rest from reference TRBV28 and TRBJ2-2 gives the full variable domain: DVKVTQSSRYLVKRTGEKVFLECVQDMDHENMFWYRQDPGLGLRLIYFSYDVKMKEKGDIPEGYSVSREKKERFSLILESASTNQTSMYLCASRGQPNGNGYTGELFFGEGSRLTVL.

This chain links TRBV27 with TRBJ1-2, with TRBD1 matching 9 bases. Trimming at V came to 4 bases and at J to 4 bases, leaving 10 bases not matched to a gene. Germline V gene lookup returns CDR1 MNHEY and CDR2 SMNVEV (reference sequence). The CDR3 spans 16 residues. The CDR3 reads CASSSTGTGTPYGYTF. The CDR3 nucleotides read TGTGCCAGCAGTTCGACCGGGACAGGGACGCCCTATGGCTACACCTTC.

This chain uses TRBV19 with TRBJ2-2, with 11 bases lining up with TRBD1. The CDR3 consists of 17 residues. Looked up from germline, CDR1 is LNHDA and CDR2 is SQIVND (reference sequence). The J segment lost 1 base and the V segment lost 3 bases, leaving 4 bases of the junction unmatched. CDR3 in DNA: TGTGCCAGTAGTATCCCGGGACAGGGGGGGAACACCGGGGAGCTGTTTTTT. Its protein is CASSIPGQGGNTGELFF.

The chain has TRBV7-9 and TRBJ1-2; D remains ambiguous. Trimming took 1 base from V and 5 from J, leaving 8 bases between them. The CDR3 contains 13 residues. Germline CDR1 SEHNR, CDR2 FQNEAQ (reference sequence). The CDR3 DNA reads TGTGCCAGCAGCTTAGTTTCCGAGTATGGCTACACCTTC. It is translated as CASSLVSEYGYTF. The variable domain in full, completed from reference TRBV7-9 and TRBJ1-2, reads DTGVSQNPRHKITKRGQNVTFRCDPISEHNRLYWYRQTLGQGPEFLTYFQNEAQLEKSRLLSDRFSAERPKGSFSTLEIQRTEQGDSAMYLCASSLVSEYGYTFGSGTRLTVV.

The rearrangement uses TRBV7-6 and TRBJ2-1; a weak D match, TRBD1 (5 bases). The germline CDR1 and CDR2 sequences are SGHVS and FNYEAQ. Trimming cost V 4 bases and J 8 bases, with 6 bases left between them. The CDR3 is 11 amino acids. The CDR3, as DNA: TGTGCCAGCAGCTCAGGGCATGAGCAGTTCTTC. Encoded protein: CASSSGHEQFF.

V gene TRBV6-1 combines with J gene TRBJ2-7; TRBD1 agrees at 7 bases. Germline V CDR1 and CDR2: MNHNS, SASEGT. J lost 4 bases, V lost 0 bases, and 6 bases had no gene match. The CDR3 has 15 amino acids. The CDR3 reads CASSEAGDSLYEQYF. The CDR3 nucleotides read TGTGCCAGCAGTGAAGCCGGGGACAGCCTATACGAGCAGTACTTC.

V usage is TRBV28 and J usage is TRBJ2-6; 7 nucleotides line up with TRBD1. Germline assignment: CDR1 MDHEN and CDR2 SYDVKM. This CDR3 is 23 amino acids long. After removal of 2 bases from V and 0 bases from J, the junction contained 22 bases not matched to a gene. CDR3 in amino acids: CASSLNTMDRRDTGLSGANVLTF. CDR3 coding DNA: TGTGCCAGCAGTTTAAACACTATGGACAGGCGTGACACCGGGCTCTCTGGGGCCAACGTCCTGACTTTC. The complete variable domain, with remaining parts taken from reference TRBV28 and TRBJ2-6, reads DVKVTQSSRYLVKRTGEKVFLECVQDMDHENMFWYRQDPGLGLRLIYFSYDVKMKEKGDIPEGYSVSREKKERFSLILESASTNQTSMYLCASSLNTMDRRDTGLSGANVLTFGAGSRLTVL.